Below are 3 T cell receptor beta chains sequenced from a single sample in a study of blood T cell repertoires in COVID-19. The method was immunoSEQ multiplex PCR; TCRdb's version includes in-frame clones alone and lacks a portion of them. There are around 100,000 clones in the sample; less than 80% occur only once, and around a fifth lies in the top ten. Sequencing used peripheral blood. These receptors came from a man in his 70s with active or convalescent COVID-19.

V is TRBV6-6 and J is TRBJ1-2; possibly TRBD1 for D (6 bases). Germline V gene lookup returns CDR1 MNHNY and CDR2 SVGAGI (reference sequence). CDR3 length: 15 residues. V lost 2 bases, J lost 1 base, and 11 bases lay in between. The CDR3 loop is CASSYTLDSNYGYTF. The CDR3 DNA is TGTGCCAGCAGTTACACGTTGGACAGTAACTATGGCTACACCTTC.

Points on this clone: Other DNA sequences within the sample encode an identical CDR3. V and J are TRBV18 and TRBJ2-5, with D perhaps matching TRBD1 (8 bases). The CDR3 contains 15 residues. CDR1 KGHSH and CDR2 LQKENI come from the germline V gene. The V end was cut by 2 bases, the J end by 2 bases, with 12 bases between. This CDR3 is CASSPGQGGQETQYF. Here the CDR3 DNA reads TGTGCCAGCTCACCAGGACAGGGAGGGCAAGAGACCCAGTACTTC.

A few counts support this clone. The rearrangement links TRBV7-9 to TRBJ1-4; TRBD1 matches at 7 bases. The V gene end was trimmed by 4 bases and the J gene end by 3 bases; junction bases not matched to a gene: 5. CDR1 and CDR2 (germline): SEHNR, FQNEAQ (reference sequence). The CDR3 spans 15 residues. The CDR3 region has the DNA TGTGCCAGCAGCTCAAAGGGGGCACCTAATGAAAAACTGTTTTTT. Translation: CASSSKGAPNEKLFF. Full variable domain (remainder filled in from reference TRBV7-9 and TRBJ1-4): DTGVSQNPRHKITKRGQNVTFRCDPISEHNRLYWYRQTLGQGPEFLTYFQNEAQLEKSRLLSDRFSAERPKGSFSTLEIQRTEQGDSAMYLCASSSKGAPNEKLFFGSGTQLSVL.